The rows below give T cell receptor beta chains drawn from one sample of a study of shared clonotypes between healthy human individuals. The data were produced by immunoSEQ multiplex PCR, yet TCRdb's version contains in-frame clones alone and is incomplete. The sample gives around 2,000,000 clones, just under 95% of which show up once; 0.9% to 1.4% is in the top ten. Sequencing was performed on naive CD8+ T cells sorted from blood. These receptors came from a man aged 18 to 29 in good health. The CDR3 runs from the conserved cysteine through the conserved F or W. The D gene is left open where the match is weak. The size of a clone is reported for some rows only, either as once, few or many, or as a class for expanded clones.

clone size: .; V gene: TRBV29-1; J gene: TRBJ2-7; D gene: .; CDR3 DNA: TGCAGCGTTGATTTAGGGCAGGCCAGCTCCTACGAGCAGTACTTC; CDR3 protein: CSVDLGQASSYEQYF
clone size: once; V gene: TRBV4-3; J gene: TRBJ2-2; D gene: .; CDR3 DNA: TGCGCCAGCAGCCACAGCAGGACCGGGGAGCTGTTTTTT; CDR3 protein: CASSHSRTGELFF
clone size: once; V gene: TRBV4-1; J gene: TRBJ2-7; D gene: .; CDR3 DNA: TGCGCCAGCAGCGTCCGACCGGGACTCCAGTCCTACGAGCAGTACTTC; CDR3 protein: CASSVRPGLQSYEQYF
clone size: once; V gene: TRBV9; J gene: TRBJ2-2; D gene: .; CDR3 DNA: TGTGCCAGCAGCTTTCTGACTGGGAACACCGGGGAGCTGTTTTTT; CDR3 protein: CASSFLTGNTGELFF
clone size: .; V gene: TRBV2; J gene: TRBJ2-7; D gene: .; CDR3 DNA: TGTGCCAGCACCTACGACAGGAGGGAGCAGTACTTC; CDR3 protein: CASTYDRREQYF
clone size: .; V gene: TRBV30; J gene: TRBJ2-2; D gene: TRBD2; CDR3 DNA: TGTGCCTGGACCTGGGACTACGCCACCGGGGAGCTGTTTTTT; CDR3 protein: CAWTWDYATGELFF
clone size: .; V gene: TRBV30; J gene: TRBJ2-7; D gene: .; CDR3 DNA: TGTGCCTGGACCCCCCCTATTGCCGACGAGCAGTACTTC; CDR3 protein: CAWTPPIADEQYF
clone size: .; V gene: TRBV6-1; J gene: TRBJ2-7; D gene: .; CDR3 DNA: TGTGCCAGCAGTGCTCCCGAAGGGCTGAGCTCCTACGAGCAGTACTTC; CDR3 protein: CASSAPEGLSSYEQYF
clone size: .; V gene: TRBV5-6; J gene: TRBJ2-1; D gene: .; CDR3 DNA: TGTGCCAGCATACCTCCCCGGGGACATGAGCAGTTCTTC; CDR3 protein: CASIPPRGHEQFF
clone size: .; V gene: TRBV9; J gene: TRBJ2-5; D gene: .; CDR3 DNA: TGTGCCAGCGGAGGGACAAAAGAGACCCAGTACTTC; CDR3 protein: CASGGTKETQYF
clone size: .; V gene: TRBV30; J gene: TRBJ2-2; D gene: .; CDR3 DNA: TGTGCCTGGGGGGCCCTAGGGAACGGGGAGCTGTTTTTT; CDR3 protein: CAWGALGNGELFF
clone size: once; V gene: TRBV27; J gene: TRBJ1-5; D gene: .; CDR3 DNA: TGTGCCAGCAGTTTTCGGGATAGCAATCAGCCCCAGCATTTT; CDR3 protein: CASSFRDSNQPQHF
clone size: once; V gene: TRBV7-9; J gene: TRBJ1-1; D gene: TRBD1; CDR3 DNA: TGTGCCAGCAGCCTCGTGACAGGGTTCGACACTGAAGCTTTCTTT; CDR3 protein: CASSLVTGFDTEAFF
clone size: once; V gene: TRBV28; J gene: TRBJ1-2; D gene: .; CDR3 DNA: TGTGCCAGCAGTATCCCGGGACACTTAGCTAACTATGGCTACACCTTC; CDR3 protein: CASSIPGHLANYGYTF
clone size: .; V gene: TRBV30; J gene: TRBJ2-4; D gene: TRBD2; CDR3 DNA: TGTGCCTGGACCGATACTAGCGGGGGAGCCAAAAACATTCAGTACTTC; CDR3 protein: CAWTDTSGGAKNIQYF
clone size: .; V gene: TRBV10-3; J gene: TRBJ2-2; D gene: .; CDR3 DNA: TGTGCCATCAGTGAGATCCAGCCTATTGACACCGGGGAGCTGTTTTTT; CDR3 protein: CAISEIQPIDTGELFF
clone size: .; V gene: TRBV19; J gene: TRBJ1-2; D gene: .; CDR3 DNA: TGTGCCAGTAGTTCGACCCCCAGACGGGGGGGAGGGAATGGCTACACCTTC; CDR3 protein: CASSSTPRRGGGNGYTF
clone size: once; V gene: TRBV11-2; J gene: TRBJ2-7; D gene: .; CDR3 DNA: TGTGCCAGCAGCCTATCCCCGGGCCCCCACTACGAGCAGTACTTC; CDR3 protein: CASSLSPGPHYEQYF
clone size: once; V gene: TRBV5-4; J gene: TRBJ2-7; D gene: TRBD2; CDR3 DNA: TGTGCCAGCAGCTTGGGGGCTAGCGGGGGAGACTACGAGCAGTACTTC; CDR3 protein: CASSLGASGGDYEQYF
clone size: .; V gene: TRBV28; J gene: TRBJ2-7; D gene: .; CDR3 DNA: TGTGCCAGCAGCGACAGCCTAGCCTACGAGCAGTACTTC; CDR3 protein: CASSDSLAYEQYF
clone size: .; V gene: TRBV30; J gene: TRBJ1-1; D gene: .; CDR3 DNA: TGTGCCTGGAGTGTAACGGGGTATAACACTGAAGCTTTCTTT; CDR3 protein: CAWSVTGYNTEAFF
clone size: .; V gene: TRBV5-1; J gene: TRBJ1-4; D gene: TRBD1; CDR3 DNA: TGCGCCAGCACCGTATCCGGGACAGGGGCTGAAAAACTGTTTTTT; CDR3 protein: CASTVSGTGAEKLFF
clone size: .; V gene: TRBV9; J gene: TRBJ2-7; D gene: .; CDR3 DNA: TGTGCCAGCAGCCCCGGCCCCGCTGAAGACTACGAGCAGTACTTC; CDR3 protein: CASSPGPAEDYEQYF
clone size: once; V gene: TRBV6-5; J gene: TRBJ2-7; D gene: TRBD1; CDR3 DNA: TGTGCCAGCAGTTACTCTCCCGACAGGGATGTAGACGAGCAGTACTTC; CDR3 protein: CASSYSPDRDVDEQYF
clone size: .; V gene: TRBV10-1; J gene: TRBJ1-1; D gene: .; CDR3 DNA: TGCGCCAGCAGTGAAGAGGGTTGGAACACTGAAGCTTTCTTT; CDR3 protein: CASSEEGWNTEAFF
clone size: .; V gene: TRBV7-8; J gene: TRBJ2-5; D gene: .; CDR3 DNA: TGTGCCAGCAGCTACCCAACAGATTACCAAGAGACCCAGTACTTC; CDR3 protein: CASSYPTDYQETQYF